One TCR beta chain is described in this entry. Germline V gene sequence: CDR1 MGHRA, CDR2 YSYEKL. The CDR3 consists of 13 residues. The V end lost 1 base, the J end lost 4 bases, and 7 bases lay between the germline ends. Selection required adequate fresh-frozen tumor tissue plus more than two years' survival data. PBMC were collected before vaccination, two weeks after the third vaccination, and at progression. The primer mix had 60 V beta and 13 J beta primers. Using immunoSEQ multiplex PCR, the repertoire was profiled, and TCRdb retains in-frame clones only, with some absent. Of about 99,000 clones in the sample, roughly four fifths were seen once. The data belong to a study of glioma-infiltrating T cells after dendritic cell vaccination. Study overall: Patients had newly diagnosed or recurrent glioblastoma and received dendritic cell vaccines.

The clonotype comes from a human donor with glioblastoma. Sample: blood, taken before dendritic cell vaccination. V usage is TRBV4-1 and J usage is TRBJ2-5, with unresolved D. CDR3 sequence (DNA): TGCGCCAGCAGCCAAGGGTCGGGAGAGACCCAGTACTTC. Amino acids: CASSQGSGETQYF.